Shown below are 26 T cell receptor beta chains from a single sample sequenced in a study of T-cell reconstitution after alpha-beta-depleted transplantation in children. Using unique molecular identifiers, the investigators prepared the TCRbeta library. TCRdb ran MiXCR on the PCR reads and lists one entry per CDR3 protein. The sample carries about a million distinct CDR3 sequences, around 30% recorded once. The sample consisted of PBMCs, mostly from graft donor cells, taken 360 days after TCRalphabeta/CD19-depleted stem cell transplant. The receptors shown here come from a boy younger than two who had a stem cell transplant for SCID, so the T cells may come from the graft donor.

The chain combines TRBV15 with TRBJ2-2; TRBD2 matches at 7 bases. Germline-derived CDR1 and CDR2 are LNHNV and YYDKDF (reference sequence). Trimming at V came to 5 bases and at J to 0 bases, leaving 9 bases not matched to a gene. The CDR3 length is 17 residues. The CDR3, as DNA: TGTGCCACCAGCCCAGCGGGGCACAGGCCGAACACCGGGGAGCTGTTTTTT. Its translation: CATSPAGHRPNTGELFF.

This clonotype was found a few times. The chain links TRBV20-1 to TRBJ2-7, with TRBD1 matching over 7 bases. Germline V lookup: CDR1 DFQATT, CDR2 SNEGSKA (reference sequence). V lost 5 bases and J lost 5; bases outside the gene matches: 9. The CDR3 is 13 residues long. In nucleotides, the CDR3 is TGCAGTGCTTCCGACAGGGCACTTCACGAGCAGTACTTC. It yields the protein CSASDRALHEQYF.

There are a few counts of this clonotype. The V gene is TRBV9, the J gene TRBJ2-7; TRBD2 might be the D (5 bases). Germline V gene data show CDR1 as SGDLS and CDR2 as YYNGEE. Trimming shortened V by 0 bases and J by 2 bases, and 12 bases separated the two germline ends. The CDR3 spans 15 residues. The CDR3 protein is CASSVGGQAPYEQYF. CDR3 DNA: TGTGCCAGCAGCGTAGGAGGGCAGGCACCCTACGAGCAGTACTTC.

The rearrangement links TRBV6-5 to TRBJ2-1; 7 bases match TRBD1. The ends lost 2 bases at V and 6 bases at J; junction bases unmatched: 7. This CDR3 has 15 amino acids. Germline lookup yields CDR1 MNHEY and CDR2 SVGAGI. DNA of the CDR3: TGTGCCAGCAGTTACGAAGGGGGCAGGGCCAATGAGCAGTTCTTC. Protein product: CASSYEGGRANEQFF.

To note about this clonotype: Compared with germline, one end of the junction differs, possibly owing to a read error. Here the CDR3 reads CASSQARVIWPIF. The CDR3 DNA reads TGTGCCAGCAGCCAAGCAAGGGTAATATGGCCCATTTTC. The chain uses TRBV3-1 and TRBJ2-7; D is uncertain. The germline V gene encodes CDR1 LGHDT and CDR2 YNNKEL (reference sequence). This CDR3 is built from 13 residues.

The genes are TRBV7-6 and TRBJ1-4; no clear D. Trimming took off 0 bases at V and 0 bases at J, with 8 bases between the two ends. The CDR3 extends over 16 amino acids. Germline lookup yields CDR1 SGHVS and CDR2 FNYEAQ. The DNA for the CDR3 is TGTGCCAGCAGCTTAGCATATGGTGCAACTAATGAAAAACTGTTTTTT. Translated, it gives CASSLAYGATNEKLFF.

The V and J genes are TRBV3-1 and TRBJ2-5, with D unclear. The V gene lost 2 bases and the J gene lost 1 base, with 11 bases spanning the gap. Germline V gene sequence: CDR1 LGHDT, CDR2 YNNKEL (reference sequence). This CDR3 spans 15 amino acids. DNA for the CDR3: TGTGCCAGCAGCCAAACGGCCAGGACCCAAGAGACCCAGTACTTC. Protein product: CASSQTARTQETQYF.

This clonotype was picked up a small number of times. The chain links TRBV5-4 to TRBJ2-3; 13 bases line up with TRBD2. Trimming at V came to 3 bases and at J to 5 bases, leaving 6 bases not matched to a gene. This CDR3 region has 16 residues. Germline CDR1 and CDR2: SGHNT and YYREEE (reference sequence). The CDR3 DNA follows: TGTGCCAGCAGCTACGGACTAGCGGGGGCGGGAGATACGCAGTATTTT. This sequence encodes CASSYGLAGAGDTQYF.

CDR3 nucleotide sequence: TGCGCCAGCAGCAGGCCCTCCGGGACAGGGAACTACGAGCAGTACTTC. Translated: CASSRPSGTGNYEQYF. The J gene is TRBJ2-7, the V gene TRBV5-1; the match to TRBD1 covers 9 bases. The V and J ends lost 4 bases and 3 bases, in that order; junction bases with no gene match: 11. From germline, CDR1 is SGHRS and CDR2 YFSETQ. There are 16 residues in the CDR3.

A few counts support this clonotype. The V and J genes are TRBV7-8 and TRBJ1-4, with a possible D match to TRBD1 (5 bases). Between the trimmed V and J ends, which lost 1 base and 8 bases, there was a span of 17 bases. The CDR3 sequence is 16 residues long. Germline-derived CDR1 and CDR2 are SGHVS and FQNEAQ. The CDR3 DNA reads TGTGCCAGCAGCTTAGGTTACCGGGGCGTTCGCGAAAAACTGTTTTTT. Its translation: CASSLGYRGVREKLFF.

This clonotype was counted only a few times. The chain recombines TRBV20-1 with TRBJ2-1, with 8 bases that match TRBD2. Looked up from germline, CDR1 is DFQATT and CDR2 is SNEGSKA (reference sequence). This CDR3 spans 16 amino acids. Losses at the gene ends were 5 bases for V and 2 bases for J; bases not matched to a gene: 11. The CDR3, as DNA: TGCAGTGCTTACATACCTTCGGGACTAGCCTACAATGAGCAGTTCTTC. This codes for CSAYIPSGLAYNEQFF.

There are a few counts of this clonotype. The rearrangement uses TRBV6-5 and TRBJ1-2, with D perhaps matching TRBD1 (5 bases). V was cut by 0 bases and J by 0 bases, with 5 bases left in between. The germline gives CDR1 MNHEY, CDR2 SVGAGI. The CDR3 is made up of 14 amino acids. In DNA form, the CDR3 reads TGTGCCAGCAGTTACTCGGGGGCTAACTATGGCTACACCTTC. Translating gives CASSYSGANYGYTF.

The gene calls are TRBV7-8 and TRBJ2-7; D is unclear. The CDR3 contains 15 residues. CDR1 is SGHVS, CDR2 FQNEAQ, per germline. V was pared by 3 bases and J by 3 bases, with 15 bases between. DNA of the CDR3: TGTGCCAGCAGCTTCCTCTCCGACCCGTACTACGAGCAGTACTTC. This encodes CASSFLSDPYYEQYF.

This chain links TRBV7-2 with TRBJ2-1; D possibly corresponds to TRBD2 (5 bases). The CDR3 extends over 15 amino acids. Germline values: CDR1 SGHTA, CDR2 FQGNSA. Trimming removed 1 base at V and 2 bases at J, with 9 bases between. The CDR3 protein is CASSLESGTYNEQFF. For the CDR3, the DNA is TGTGCCAGCAGCTTAGAATCGGGAACCTACAATGAGCAGTTCTTC.

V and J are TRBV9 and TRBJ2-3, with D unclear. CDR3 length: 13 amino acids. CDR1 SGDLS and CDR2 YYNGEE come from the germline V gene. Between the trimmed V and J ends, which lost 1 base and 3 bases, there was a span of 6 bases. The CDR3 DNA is TGTGCCAGCAGCGTAAAGGGTACAGATACGCAGTATTTT. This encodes CASSVKGTDTQYF.

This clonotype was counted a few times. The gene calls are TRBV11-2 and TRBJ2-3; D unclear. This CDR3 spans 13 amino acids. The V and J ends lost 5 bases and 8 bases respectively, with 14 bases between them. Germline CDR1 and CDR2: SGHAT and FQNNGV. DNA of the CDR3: TGTGCCAGCAGCCCGGGTGGTATATCTACGCAGTATTTT. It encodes CASSPGGISTQYF.

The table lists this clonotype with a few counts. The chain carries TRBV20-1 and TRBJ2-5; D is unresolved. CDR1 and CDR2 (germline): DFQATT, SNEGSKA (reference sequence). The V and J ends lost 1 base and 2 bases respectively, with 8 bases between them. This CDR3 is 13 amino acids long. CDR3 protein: CSARVRRQETQYF. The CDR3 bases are TGCAGTGCTAGAGTCCGGCGTCAAGAGACCCAGTACTTC.

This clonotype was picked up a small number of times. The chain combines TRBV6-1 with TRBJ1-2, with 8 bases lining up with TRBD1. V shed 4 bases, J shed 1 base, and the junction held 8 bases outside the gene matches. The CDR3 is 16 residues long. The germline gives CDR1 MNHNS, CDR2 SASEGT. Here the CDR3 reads CASSGPDRDLNYGYTF. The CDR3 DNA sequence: TGTGCCAGCAGTGGGCCGGACAGGGACCTTAACTATGGCTACACCTTC.

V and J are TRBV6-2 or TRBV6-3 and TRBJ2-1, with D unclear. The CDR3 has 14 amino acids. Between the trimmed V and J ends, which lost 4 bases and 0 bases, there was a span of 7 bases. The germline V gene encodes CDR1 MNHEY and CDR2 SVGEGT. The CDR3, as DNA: TGTGCCAGCAGTTCCGTAAGCTCCTACAATGAGCAGTTCTTC. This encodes CASSSVSSYNEQFF.

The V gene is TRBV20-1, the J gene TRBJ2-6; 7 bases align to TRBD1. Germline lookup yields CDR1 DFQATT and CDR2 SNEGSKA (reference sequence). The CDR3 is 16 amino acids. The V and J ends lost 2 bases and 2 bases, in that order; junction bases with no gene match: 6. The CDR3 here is CSARPLDRPGANVLTF. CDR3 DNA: TGCAGTGCTAGACCTCTGGACAGGCCTGGGGCCAACGTCCTGACTTTC.

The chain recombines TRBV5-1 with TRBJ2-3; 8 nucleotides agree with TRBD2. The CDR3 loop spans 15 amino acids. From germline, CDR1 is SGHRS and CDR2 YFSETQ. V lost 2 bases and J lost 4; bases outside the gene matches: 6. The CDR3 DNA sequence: TGCGCCAGCAGCTTATACGGGGGGGCCGCAGATACGCAGTATTTT. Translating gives CASSLYGGAADTQYF.

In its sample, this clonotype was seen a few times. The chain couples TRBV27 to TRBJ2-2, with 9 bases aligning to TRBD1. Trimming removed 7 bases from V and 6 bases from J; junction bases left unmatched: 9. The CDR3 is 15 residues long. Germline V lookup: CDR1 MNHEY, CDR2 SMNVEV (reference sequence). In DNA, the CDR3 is TGTGCCAGCACCGTGGACAGGGGATTATCCGGGGAGCTGTTTTTT. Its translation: CASTVDRGLSGELFF.

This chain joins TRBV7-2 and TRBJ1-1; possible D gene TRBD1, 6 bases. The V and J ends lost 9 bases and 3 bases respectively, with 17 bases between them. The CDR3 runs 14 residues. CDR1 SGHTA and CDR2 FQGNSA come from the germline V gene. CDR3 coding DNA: TGTGCCAGGGGAGGGGGAGCCCTACACACTGAAGCTTTCTTT. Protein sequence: CARGGGALHTEAFF.

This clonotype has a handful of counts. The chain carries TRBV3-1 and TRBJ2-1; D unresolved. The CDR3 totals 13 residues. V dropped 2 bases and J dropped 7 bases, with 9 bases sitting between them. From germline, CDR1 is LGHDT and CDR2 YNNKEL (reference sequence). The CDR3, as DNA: TGTGCCAGCAGCCAACTAGTGGGGAATGAGCAGTTCTTC. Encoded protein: CASSQLVGNEQFF.

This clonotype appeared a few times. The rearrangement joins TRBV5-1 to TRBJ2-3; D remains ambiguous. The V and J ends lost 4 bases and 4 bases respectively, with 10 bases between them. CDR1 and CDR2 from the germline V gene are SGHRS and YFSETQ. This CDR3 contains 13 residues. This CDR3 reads CASSAISPDTQYF. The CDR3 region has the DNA TGCGCCAGCAGCGCAATTAGCCCAGATACGCAGTATTTT. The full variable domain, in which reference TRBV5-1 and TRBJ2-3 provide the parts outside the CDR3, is KAGVTQTPRYLIKTRGQQVTLSCSPISGHRSVSWYQQTPGQGLQFLFEYFSETQRNKGNFPGRFSGRQFSNSRSEMNVSTLELGDSALYLCASSAISPDTQYFGPGTRLTVL.

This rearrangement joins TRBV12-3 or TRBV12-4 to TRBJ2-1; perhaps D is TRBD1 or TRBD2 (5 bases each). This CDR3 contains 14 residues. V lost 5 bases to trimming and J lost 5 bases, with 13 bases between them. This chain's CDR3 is CASSHRDGHNEQFF. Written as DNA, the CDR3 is TGTGCCAGCAGTCACCGGGACGGACACAATGAGCAGTTCTTC.